This is a list of T cell receptor beta chains from one sample in a study of cytomegalovirus exposure and HLA in healthy donors. Only in-frame clones appear in the TCRdb table, and some are missing; sequencing was by immunoSEQ multiplex PCR. Of roughly 110,000 clones in the sample, approximately 74% were seen once. The sequencing input was PBMCs. Receptor source: a middle-aged woman in good health and CMV-seropositive. Each CDR3 is given with its conserved first and last residue. Each record gives: clone size, J gene, V gene, D gene, CDR3 protein, CDR3 DNA. The D gene is left open where the match is weak. Clone size is stated in some rows and not others, as once, few, many or a class when expanded.

>NA|TRBJ1-1|TRBV6-5|NA
CASSYMQGSEAFF
TGTGCCAGCAGTTACATGCAGGGGTCTGAAGCTTTCTTT
>NA|TRBJ2-5|TRBV5-6|TRBD1
CASSFDRVETQYF
TGTGCCAGCAGCTTCGACAGGGTCGAGACCCAGTACTTC
>NA|TRBJ2-5|TRBV6-1|TRBD1
CASSETGTGWEQYF
TGTGCCAGCAGTGAAACCGGGACAGGGTGGGAGCAGTACTTC
>NA|TRBJ1-1|TRBV7-9|NA
CASSLTQGNTEAFF
TGTGCCAGCAGCCTAACACAGGGGAACACTGAAGCTTTCTTT
>once|TRBJ1-2|TRBV5-6|TRBD1
CASSFPTGDYGYTF
TGTGCCAGCAGCTTTCCGACAGGGGACTATGGCTACACCTTC
>NA|TRBJ2-7|TRBV5-1|TRBD1
CASSPRTGNYEQYF
TGCGCCAGCAGCCCAAGGACAGGGAACTACGAGCAGTACTTC
>once|TRBJ1-6|TRBV4-1|NA
CASSQDRGKGNSPLHF
TGCGCCAGCAGCCAAGACAGGGGAAAAGGGAATTCACCCCTCCACTTT
>NA|TRBJ1-1|TRBV11-2|TRBD1
CASSLGQGKNTEAFF
TGTGCCAGCAGCTTAGGACAGGGCAAGAACACTGAAGCTTTCTTT
>NA|TRBJ2-1|TRBV5-4|TRBD1
CASSSDRGHEQFF
TGTGCCAGCAGCTCGGACAGGGGTCATGAGCAGTTCTTC
>NA|TRBJ1-1|TRBV6-6|NA
CASSCPGWATEAFF
TGTGCCAGCAGTTGCCCGGGGTGGGCCACTGAAGCTTTCTTT
>NA|TRBJ2-2|TRBV19|TRBD2
CASSWTSGITGELFF
TGTGCCAGTAGTTGGACTAGCGGGATCACCGGGGAGCTGTTTTTT
>NA|TRBJ2-5|TRBV4-1|TRBD2
CASSQSNMGLAGGAQYF
TGCGCCAGCAGCCAATCCAATATGGGACTAGCGGGAGGGGCCCAGTACTTC
>few|TRBJ2-7|TRBV5-1|TRBD2
CASSLGYGSGRNSYEQYF
TGCGCCAGCAGCTTGGGTTATGGGAGCGGGAGGAACTCCTACGAGCAGTACTTC
>NA|TRBJ2-7|TRBV7-3|TRBD2
CASSPGTSGYEQYF
TGTGCCAGCAGCCCGGGGACTAGCGGCTACGAGCAGTACTTC
>NA|TRBJ1-6|TRBV25-1|TRBD1
CATQKGQVGSPLHF
TGTGCCACCCAAAAGGGACAGGTCGGTTCACCCCTCCACTTT
>few|TRBJ2-7|TRBV5-6|TRBD1
CASSLPGTAQYEQYF
TGTGCCAGCAGCTTGCCGGGGACAGCCCAATACGAGCAGTACTTC
>NA|TRBJ1-1|TRBV18|TRBD1
CASSPVQGWTEAFF
TGTGCCAGCTCACCGGTACAGGGGTGGACTGAAGCTTTCTTT
>NA|TRBJ1-4|TRBV6-6|NA
CASIKRGTTNEKLFF
TGTGCCAGCATAAAAAGAGGTACAACTAATGAAAAACTGTTTTTT
>NA|TRBJ2-4|TRBV2|TRBD2
CASSFNSMAGGRIAKNIQYF
TGTGCCAGCAGTTTTAACAGTATGGCGGGAGGGAGGATAGCCAAAAACATTCAGTACTTC
>NA|TRBJ2-7|TRBV6-5|TRBD1
CASSSTGGSHEQYF
TGTGCCAGCAGTTCAACAGGGGGCTCCCACGAGCAGTACTTC
>NA|TRBJ2-1|TRBV9|TRBD2
CASSVGLADNEQFF
TGTGCCAGCAGCGTAGGACTAGCGGACAATGAGCAGTTCTTC
>NA|TRBJ1-6|TRBV4-2|NA
CASSQDTSGYDSPLHF
TGTGCCAGCAGCCAAGATACCTCAGGGTATGATTCACCCCTCCACTTT
>NA|TRBJ1-4|TRBV27|NA
CATWAYVATNEKLFF
TGTGCCACATGGGCCTATGTTGCAACTAATGAAAAACTGTTTTTT
>NA|TRBJ2-6|TRBV30|TRBD1
CAWSVDRGRGGANVLTF
TGTGCCTGGAGTGTCGACAGGGGGAGAGGTGGGGCCAACGTCCTGACTTTC
>NA|TRBJ2-7|TRBV9|TRBD2
CASSVGGSSYEQYF
TGTGCCAGCAGCGTCGGCGGGAGCTCCTACGAGCAGTACTTC
>NA|TRBJ2-1|TRBV5-4|NA
CASSLDRAYNEQFF
TGTGCCAGCAGCTTGGACAGGGCGTACAATGAGCAGTTCTTC
>NA|TRBJ1-1|TRBV4-2|NA
CASTAQDGGTEAFF
TGTGCCAGCACCGCGCAGGACGGGGGGACTGAAGCTTTCTTT
>few|TRBJ1-1|TRBV28|TRBD1
CASSPGQGATEAFF
TGTGCCAGCAGTCCCGGACAGGGGGCAACTGAAGCTTTCTTT
>NA|TRBJ1-1|TRBV2|TRBD1
CASSILGTGEFGAFF
TGTGCCAGCAGTATACTTGGGACAGGGGAATTTGGAGCTTTCTTT
>NA|TRBJ2-1|TRBV12-5|TRBD2
CADGAGAYNEQFF
TGTGCTGATGGAGCGGGGGCCTACAATGAGCAGTTCTTC
>NA|TRBJ2-3|TRBV5-1|TRBD2
CASSLEGRGGLTDTQYF
TGCGCCAGCAGCTTGGAAGGGCGGGGGGGCCTGACAGATACGCAGTATTTT